These 12 T cell receptor beta chains originate from one sample sequenced in a study of T-cell reconstitution after alpha-beta-depleted transplantation in children listed by TCRdb under 2016. Libraries were made using PCR. TCRdb names Illumina HiSeq 2500 as the instrument used. TCR libraries were prepared with molecular barcoding, using unique molecular identifiers to normalize TCRbeta repertoire quantification. TCRdb trimmed the raw reads at Q25, called clones with MiXCR and kept productive beta chains. Under each unique CDR3 protein, matching rows form one entry showing the most common genes and DNA. The sample data list just over 950,000 distinct CDR3 sequences, and roughly 29% of these were observed just once. 28% of the sample is held by the ten biggest clonotypes. Taken with the paper, the label for treatment or condition translates to: allogeneic hematopoietic cell transplantation with graft depleted of TCRalphabeta T cells and CD19 B cells.

The input for sequencing was PBMCs, mostly from graft donor cells, taken 360 days after TCRalphabeta/CD19-depleted stem cell transplant. The receptor set was obtained from a boy under two years old who had a stem cell transplant for SCID, so the T cells may come from the graft donor.

This clonotype was seen only a few times. The rearrangement joins TRBV28 to TRBJ2-5; 7 bases fit TRBD2. V was clipped by 3 bases and J by 4 bases; unmatched bases: 8. The CDR3 sequence is 15 residues long. Germline CDR1 reads MDHEN; CDR2 reads SYDVKM. This CDR3 reads CASSLPTGGGETQYF. DNA of the CDR3: TGTGCCAGCAGTTTGCCGACGGGGGGAGGAGAGACCCAGTACTTC.

The sample holds a few counts of this clonotype. The V call is TRBV9, the J call TRBJ2-5; TRBD1 might be the D (5 bases). Germline V gives CDR1 SGDLS, CDR2 YYNGEE. V lost 4 bases to trimming and J lost 3 bases, with 16 bases between them. This CDR3 is built from 15 residues. CDR3 nucleotides: TGTGCCAGCAGCCCTGGGGCGACTCAAAAAGAGACCCAGTACTTC. Amino acid sequence: CASSPGATQKETQYF.

The rearrangement joins TRBV5-1 to TRBJ2-7, with D possibly TRBD1 on 5 matching bases. Trimming cost V 6 bases and J 3 bases, with 19 bases left between them. The CDR3 is made up of 15 amino acids. Looked up from germline, CDR1 is SGHRS and CDR2 is YFSETQ. The CDR3 spells CASTPAPTGYYEQYF. For the CDR3, the DNA is TGCGCCAGCACCCCTGCCCCCACAGGATACTACGAGCAGTACTTC.

V usage is TRBV5-5 and J usage is TRBJ2-1; 11 bases align to TRBD2. CDR1 and CDR2 (germline): SGHKS, YYEKEE (reference sequence). V was clipped by 4 bases and J by 8 bases; unmatched bases: 11. The length of the CDR3 is 16 residues. The CDR3 sequence is CASSPYSSGGRDEQFF. The CDR3 DNA reads TGTGCCAGCAGCCCGTACTCTAGCGGGGGGAGGGATGAGCAGTTCTTC.

This chain connects TRBV12-3 or TRBV12-4 to TRBJ2-1; TRBD1 agrees at 9 bases. This CDR3 is built from 16 residues. J gave up 4 bases and V 1 base, and 5 bases lay outside the gene matches. CDR3 in amino acids: CASSLGTGVNYNEQFF. CDR3 bases: TGTGCCAGCAGTTTAGGGACAGGGGTAAATTACAATGAGCAGTTCTTC.

The chain links TRBV4-1 to TRBJ1-1; no clear D gene. Germline loops: CDR1 MGHRA, CDR2 YSYEKL. V shed 0 bases and J shed 5 bases, with 7 bases lying between them. The CDR3 sequence is 13 residues long. The CDR3 sequence: CASSQDWATEAFF. DNA for the CDR3: TGCGCCAGCAGCCAAGATTGGGCAACTGAAGCTTTCTTT.

This clonotype was counted a few times. V gene TRBV12-3 or TRBV12-4 combines with J gene TRBJ1-5; possible D gene TRBD1, 5 bases. The length of the CDR3 is 15 residues. Trimming stripped 5 bases from V and 11 bases from J, with 22 bases between. The CDR3 protein is CASSPRGPLLSAQHF. CDR3 in DNA: TGTGCCAGCAGTCCCCGGGGACCCCTACTGTCAGCCCAGCATTTT.

The chain links TRBV7-9 to TRBJ1-2, with TRBD1 matching over 7 bases. V was clipped by 5 bases and J by 5 bases; unmatched bases: 5. CDR3 size: 13 residues. Germline CDR1 reads SEHNR; CDR2 reads FQNEAQ (reference sequence). CDR3 amino acids: CASSRGQEYGYTF. The CDR3 nucleotides are TGTGCCAGCAGCCGTGGACAGGAGTATGGCTACACCTTC.

The chain joins TRBV29-1 to TRBJ2-7; D gene unclear. Trimming left V 7 bases short and J 5 bases short, with 3 bases between. This CDR3 spans 8 amino acids. Germline lookup yields CDR1 SQVTM and CDR2 ANQGSEA. CDR3 DNA: TGCAGCGCTGACGAGCAGTACTTC. This sequence encodes CSADEQYF.

A few counts support this clonotype. The chain recombines TRBV6-2 or TRBV6-3 with TRBJ2-1, with D uncertain. The CDR3 loop spans 17 amino acids. The germline gives CDR1 MNHEY, CDR2 SVGEGT. V lost 2 bases and J 7 bases, leaving 21 bases between the germline ends. CDR3 sequence: CASSYPLVSMKFNEQFF. The CDR3 DNA follows: TGTGCCAGCAGTTACCCCCTCGTGAGTATGAAGTTTAATGAGCAGTTCTTC.

This chain connects TRBV27 to TRBJ1-1, with 9 bases that match TRBD1. J gave up 0 bases and V 7 bases, and 3 bases lay outside the gene matches. The CDR3 loop spans 14 amino acids. The V gene's germline CDR1 is MNHEY and CDR2 SMNVEV (reference sequence). The CDR3 here is CASTRTGVNTEAFF. DNA for the CDR3: TGTGCCAGCACCCGGACAGGGGTGAACACTGAAGCTTTCTTT.

This clonotype was picked up many times. V is TRBV28 and J is TRBJ2-7; 12 nucleotides line up with TRBD1. V trimming: 6 bases; J trimming: 3 bases; junction bases outside the gene matches: 3. The CDR3 length is 14 residues. Germline assignment: CDR1 MDHEN and CDR2 SYDVKM. The CDR3 DNA is TGTGCCAGCAGCCGGGACAGGGGGCTCTACGAGCAGTACTTC. Its protein product is CASSRDRGLYEQYF.